This record covers a single T cell receptor (beta chain). This clone was counted a few times. There is no known antigen for this receptor. No per-base quality is available; no much larger clone lies one base away. The data originate from a study of shared clonotypes between healthy human individuals (dated by TCRdb to between 2020 and 2021). Study-level background: A few men and a couple of women, aged 18 to 49 years, made up the cohort. Per donor, three plates each were used for CD4 naive and CD4 memory, two for CD8 naive, and one for CD8 memory. The study deeply sequenced blood TCR repertoires of five healthy adults to estimate repertoire size and the extent of clonotype sharing between individuals. Each donor's leukapheresis produced roughly between roughly 0.94 and 9.5 billion PBMCs. Different laboratories and diverse techniques were used to prepare libraries and sequence TCR repertoires, to increase sequencing depth and limit assay-specific biases. What the authors observed across the whole study: Only blood was sampled, and tissue TCR repertoires likely differ from those in blood. Higher generation probabilities were observed for clonotypes shared by all four sorted-subset donors than for non-shared clonotypes. Rarefaction of sorted-subset datasets indicated incomplete sequencing despite the large sequencing depth. Estimated clonotype richness was generally larger for naive than for memory subsets. The small number of donors limited the genetic and exposure-history diversity represented. Pairwise subsampling led to the expectation that sequencing depth would affect the degree of clonotype sharing among donors. Across a handful of donors, roughly 5.4% of naive CD4, approximately 3.5% of naive CD8, 2.3% of memory CD4, and around 0.4% of memory CD8 clonotypes were shared.

Healthy HIV-negative adults with no recently reported acute infections or vaccinations were included as donors. Only Caucasian adults living in Nashville, Tennessee, USA were represented among the donors. CD4+ T cells were enriched by magnetic negative selection; naive cells were then positively selected on CD45RA, and the negative fraction formed the memory subset. Blood was collected by leukapheresis, and PBMCs were isolated by Ficoll-Histopaque density gradient centrifugation and then cryopreserved in liquid nitrogen vapor phase. Purity and quantity of every magnetically sorted T cell population were checked by analytical flow cytometry. Genomic DNA was isolated from each sorted fraction and quantified by UV absorbance on a Nanodrop 2000c. TCR CDR3 regions were amplified from genomic DNA by multiplex PCR using the deep immunoSEQ assay. Genomic DNA extracted from each cell subset was distributed evenly over all wells of several immunoSEQ 96-well plates, and each plate served as one replicate. Each replicate PCR for sorted subsets received around 210 ng genomic DNA, equal to 30,000 or so T cell genomes. Purified libraries were quantified with a Qubit 3.0 fluorometer, sized on a Bioanalyzer 2100, and re-quantified with the KAPA Library Quantification kit. Each immunoSEQ 96-well plate was sequenced on its own single-read 150-cycle Illumina NextSeq 550 flow cell. In the authors' own workflow: Because only junctional sequences without quality scores were contained in the immunoSEQ output, filtering matching that applied to full-length reads could not be performed. Sequences were annotated with PyIR, a Python wrapper for IgBLAST v1.9, using IMGT germline references to assign V/J genes and CDR3. Reads were filtered out if the reads had weak V/J assignments (E-value above 1e-6), no CDR3, stop codons, out-of-frame junctions, or ambiguous translated residues. A V3J clonotype was defined by an identical inferred V gene, J gene, and CDR3 amino acid sequence. To compute the percentage overlap between repertoires, the number of shared unique clonotypes was divided by the size of the smaller repertoire. Repertoire richness was assessed with RTK rarefaction, the Chao1 estimator, and Recon v2.1 estimates of unobserved clonotypes. For all TCRbeta clonotypes obtained by the gDNA method from four donors, generation probabilities were computed with OLGA. TCRdb re-hosts the immuneACCESS table, in-frame sequences only. Its copies lack some clones; in the studies checked, an unresolved V gene accounts for under half of them, and the cause for the rest is not known. V and J calls and clone size are as listed in that table; D and trimming were resolved from the DNA. The sample table shows about a million clones, and under 80% are seen once. Approximately 1.5% of the sample comes from the top ten.

Trimming at the junction amounts to 0 bases on V and 2 bases on J, and the germline ends lie 15 bases apart. The CDR3 holds 16 amino acids from the cysteine to the phenylalanine. The CDR3 DNA has 48 bases and is translated from base 1. The germline V gene supplies CDR1 SGHRS and CDR2 YFSETQ. The sequence links TRBV5-1 to TRBJ2-7; confidence is insufficient to name the D gene. The clonotype comes from a young man in good health. The sequencing input was memory CD4+ T cells sorted from blood. The sample's cell subset or site label, in plain terms: CD45RA-negative fraction. The nucleotide sequence reads as follows: TGCGCCAGCAGCTTGGGATTACTTACCAACCCCTACGAGCAGTACTTC. Its translation reads: CASSLGLLTNPYEQYF.